This T cell receptor (beta chain) was found in a study of post-analysis software for immune sequencing data. TCR beta cDNA libraries included unique molecular identifiers. Each CDR3 protein gets one entry after TCRdb re-called the PCR reads with MiXCR. Altogether approximately 770,000 distinct CDR3 sequences are present, more than 45% being singletons, with the ten largest covering 4.9%. Broader study findings: With TRBV5-6, TRBV5-1 and TRBV20-1 included, about 5 TRBV segments were more frequent in patients than in controls.

CDR3 length: 15 residues. CDR1 and CDR2 from the germline V gene are KGHDR and SFDVKD. Regarding this clonotype: Its antigen is still unknown. A read error may produce the germline difference seen at one junction end.

Sequenced sample: blood. The V and J genes are TRBV24-1 and TRBJ2-5; D is unclear. The TCR was taken from a girl between 10 and 17 years old with multiple sclerosis. CDR3 residues: CATSDPQGYQETQDF. CDR3 coding DNA: TGTGCCACCAGTGATCCGCAAGGTTACCAAGAGACCCAGGACTTC.